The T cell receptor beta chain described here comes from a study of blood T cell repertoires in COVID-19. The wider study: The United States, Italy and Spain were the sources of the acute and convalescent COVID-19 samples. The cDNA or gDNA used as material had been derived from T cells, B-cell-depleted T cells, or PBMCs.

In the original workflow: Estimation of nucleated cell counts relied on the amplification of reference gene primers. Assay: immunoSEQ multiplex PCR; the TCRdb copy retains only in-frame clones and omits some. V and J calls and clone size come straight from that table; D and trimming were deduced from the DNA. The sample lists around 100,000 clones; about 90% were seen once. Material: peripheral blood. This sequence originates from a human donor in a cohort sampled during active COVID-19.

This CDR3 reads CASTWGTEETQYF. CDR3 coding DNA: TGTGCCAGCACCTGGGGGACAGAAGAGACCCAGTACTTC. The chain employs TRBV5-6 and TRBJ2-5; TRBD1 matches 7 bases. The ends lost 6 bases at V and 3 bases at J; junction bases unmatched: 5. Germline CDR1 SGHDT, CDR2 YYEEEE. This CDR3 region has 13 residues. The entire variable domain, with the rest obtained from reference TRBV5-6 and TRBJ2-5, is as follows: DAGVTQSPTHLIKTRGQQVTLRCSPKSGHDTVSWYQQALGQGPQFIFQYYEEEERQRGNFPDRFSGHQFPNYSSELNVNALLLGDSALYLCASTWGTEETQYFGPGTRLLVL.